Presented here are 15 T cell receptor beta chains from one specimen sequenced in a study of T-cell reconstitution after alpha-beta-depleted transplantation in children. The TCRbeta library was prepared with unique molecular identifiers. MiXCR, applied by TCRdb to the PCR reads, yields one record per CDR3 protein. The profile shows about 400,000 distinct CDR3 sequences, 13% of them singletons. This specimen consisted of PBMCs, obtained from the stem cell graft. Receptor source: a human donor who donated a stem cell graft to a child with Fanconi anemia.

This clonotype was seen at least ten times. The V call is TRBV20-1, the J call TRBJ2-3; D unclear. The CDR3 loop spans 15 amino acids. Trimming cost V 1 base and J 5 bases, with 16 bases left between them. From germline, CDR1 is DFQATT and CDR2 SNEGSKA (reference sequence). The CDR3 sequence: CSARGVGHIGDTQYF. CDR3 nucleotide sequence: TGCAGTGCTAGAGGGGTGGGCCACATCGGAGATACGCAGTATTTT.

In its sample, this clonotype was seen many times. The chain uses TRBV7-9 and TRBJ2-3, with 11 bases aligning to TRBD2. V shed 5 bases, J shed 4 bases, and the junction held 8 bases outside the gene matches. There are 16 residues in the CDR3. The germline CDR1 and CDR2 sequences are SEHNR and FQNEAQ (reference sequence). CDR3 residues: CASSPSTSGVSDTQYF. The CDR3 DNA sequence: TGTGCCAGCAGCCCGTCGACTAGCGGGGTCTCAGATACGCAGTATTTT.

The chain recombines TRBV7-2 with TRBJ2-2; D gene ambiguous. The CDR3 is 12 residues long. Germline CDR1 and CDR2: SGHTA and FQGNSA. Between the trimmed V and J ends, which lost 5 bases and 4 bases, there was a span of 5 bases. The CDR3 protein is CASSRFTGELFF. CDR3 sequence (DNA): TGTGCCAGCAGCCGCTTCACCGGGGAGCTGTTTTTT.

The V and J genes are TRBV5-1 and TRBJ2-2; 8 bases map to TRBD1. Germline V gene lookup returns CDR1 SGHRS and CDR2 YFSETQ. The CDR3 contains 15 residues. The trim removed 3 bases at V and 4 bases at J, leaving 5 bases unmatched. This CDR3 reads CASSSRTGPTGELFF. CDR3 DNA: TGCGCCAGCAGCTCCAGGACAGGGCCCACCGGGGAGCTGTTTTTT.

This clonotype was picked up many times. The chain is built from TRBV12-3 or TRBV12-4 and TRBJ1-2; no definite D call. This CDR3 is 13 amino acids long. V lost 5 bases and J lost 0, with 7 bases in between. The CDR3 DNA sequence: TGTGCCAGCAGTCCCCACCCTAACTATGGCTACACCTTC. Translating it yields CASSPHPNYGYTF.

The genes are TRBV12-3 or TRBV12-4 and TRBJ2-1; a possible D gene is TRBD1 (6 bases). The CDR3 has 17 residues. V was pared by 2 bases and J by 0 bases, with 14 bases between. The CDR3 region has the DNA TGTGCCAGCAGTTTATCGGACAGCCCTAGCTCCTACAATGAGCAGTTCTTC. This codes for CASSLSDSPSSYNEQFF.

This clonotype occurred a few times. This chain links TRBV2 with TRBJ2-7; no clear D. The V gene lost 8 bases and the J gene lost 0 bases, with 11 bases spanning the gap. Looked up from germline, CDR1 is SNHLY and CDR2 is FYNNEI. The CDR3 contains 13 residues. The CDR3 DNA reads TGTGCCAGCCGCCGGGTCCCCTCCTACGAGCAGTACTTC. Its translation is CASRRVPSYEQYF.

The chain links TRBV6-1 to TRBJ1-1; D not certain. This CDR3 is 15 amino acids long. V dropped 4 bases and J dropped 0 bases, with 12 bases sitting between them. The V gene's germline CDR1 is MNHNS and CDR2 SASEGT. CDR3: CASSVKQSMNTEAFF. The DNA for the CDR3 is TGTGCCAGCAGTGTTAAGCAGAGCATGAACACTGAAGCTTTCTTT.

The genes are TRBV5-4 and TRBJ2-3, with TRBD2 matching over 12 bases. The V gene's germline CDR1 is SGHNT and CDR2 YYREEE (reference sequence). This CDR3 comprises 16 residues. The trim removed 4 bases at V and 13 bases at J, leaving 16 bases unmatched. DNA of the CDR3: TGTGCCAGCAGCGATGGACTAGCGGGGCCTTATACCGTGAAGTATTTT. It translates to CASSDGLAGPYTVKYF.

Regarding this clonotype: Being one base from a much bigger clone, this may be a read error. The final CDR3 position lacks the conserved phenylalanine or tryptophan, pointing to a likely read error. The chain is built from TRBV12-3 or TRBV12-4 and TRBJ1-1; D gene unclear. The CDR3 runs to 12 residues. The V end lost 6 bases, the J end lost 4 bases, and 9 bases lay between the germline ends. CDR3 sequence reads: CASSLAVTEAFY. The CDR3 bases are TGTGCCAGCAGCCTCGCGGTCACTGAAGCTTTCTAT.

The rearrangement links TRBV5-6 to TRBJ2-7, with TRBD1 matching over 9 bases. J gave up 5 bases and V 0 bases, and 0 bases lay outside the gene matches. This CDR3 is built from 13 residues. Germline V gene sequence: CDR1 SGHDT, CDR2 YYEEEE. The chain's CDR3 is CASSLGDRDEQYF. CDR3 DNA sequence: TGTGCCAGCAGCTTGGGGGACAGGGACGAGCAGTACTTC.

The rearrangement links TRBV28 to TRBJ2-2, with D perhaps TRBD2 (6 bases). Trimming left V 1 base short and J 7 bases short, with 10 bases between. Per the germline V gene, CDR1 is MDHEN and CDR2 is SYDVKM. There are 14 residues in the CDR3. CDR3 amino acids: CASSLLGGVGELFF. As DNA, the CDR3 is TGTGCCAGCAGTTTATTAGGAGGGGTCGGGGAGCTGTTTTTT.

This clonotype occurred a few times. V and J are TRBV11-1 and TRBJ2-1; 16 bases map to TRBD2. Germline CDR1 and CDR2: SGHAT and FQDESV (reference sequence). This CDR3 has 18 residues. V shed 8 bases and J 1 base; nucleotides not matched to a gene: 8. This chain's CDR3 is CASGTGTSGGASYNEQFF. The CDR3 bases are TGTGCCAGCGGGACCGGGACTAGCGGGGGGGCGTCCTACAATGAGCAGTTCTTC.

This clonotype was counted many times. The CDR3 region is CASSLARSVNEQFF. The CDR3 DNA reads as TGCGCCAGCAGCTTGGCCAGATCGGTCAATGAGCAGTTCTTC. This sequence joins TRBV5-1 and TRBJ2-1; D is unclear. V gave up 0 bases and J gave up 6 bases, with 10 bases separating them. The CDR3 contains 14 residues. Germline values: CDR1 SGHRS, CDR2 YFSETQ.

The chain carries TRBV9 and TRBJ2-5; TRBD2 matches at 10 bases. V lost 0 bases and J lost 5; bases outside the gene matches: 4. This CDR3 is 15 amino acids long. The germline V gene has CDR1 SGDLS and CDR2 YYNGEE. In DNA, the CDR3 is TGTGCCAGCAGCGTAGGGGTAGCGGGGGGTGAGACCCAGTACTTC. This encodes CASSVGVAGGETQYF.